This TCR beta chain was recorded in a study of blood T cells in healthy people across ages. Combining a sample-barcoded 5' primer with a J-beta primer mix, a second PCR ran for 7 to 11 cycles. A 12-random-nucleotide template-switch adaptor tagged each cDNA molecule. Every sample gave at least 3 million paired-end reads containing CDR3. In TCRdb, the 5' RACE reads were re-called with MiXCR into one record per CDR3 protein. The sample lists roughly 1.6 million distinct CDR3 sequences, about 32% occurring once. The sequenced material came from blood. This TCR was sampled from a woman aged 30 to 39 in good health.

CDR3 region: CASSLVPVGTQYF. CDR3 nucleotide sequence: TGCGCCAGCAGCTTGGTTCCCGTCGGGACCCAGTACTTC. The J gene is TRBJ2-5, the V gene TRBV5-1; D is uncertain. The CDR3 covers 13 residues. V dropped 0 bases and J dropped 7 bases, with 10 bases sitting between them. CDR1 is SGHRS, CDR2 YFSETQ, per germline.